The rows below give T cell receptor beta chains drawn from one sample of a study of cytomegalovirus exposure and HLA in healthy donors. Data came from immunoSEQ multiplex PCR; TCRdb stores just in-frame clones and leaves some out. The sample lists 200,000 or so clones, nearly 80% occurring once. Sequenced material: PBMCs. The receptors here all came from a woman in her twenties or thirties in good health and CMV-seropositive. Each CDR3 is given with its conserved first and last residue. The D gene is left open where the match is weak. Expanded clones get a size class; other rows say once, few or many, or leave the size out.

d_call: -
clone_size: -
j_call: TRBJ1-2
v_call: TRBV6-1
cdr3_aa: CASSDLWLLSSGYTF
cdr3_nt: TGTGCCAGCAGTGATCTGTGGTTACTAAGTAGCGGCTACACCTTC

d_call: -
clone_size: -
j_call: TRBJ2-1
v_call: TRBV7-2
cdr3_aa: CASSLFQRRSSYNEQFF
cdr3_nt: TGTGCCAGCAGCTTATTTCAGCGGCGGAGCTCCTACAATGAGCAGTTCTTC

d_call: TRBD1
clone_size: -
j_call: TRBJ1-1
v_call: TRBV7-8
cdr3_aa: CASSLTGETEAFF
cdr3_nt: TGTGCCAGCAGCTTAACAGGGGAGACTGAAGCTTTCTTT

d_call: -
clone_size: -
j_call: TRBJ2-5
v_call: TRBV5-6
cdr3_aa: CASSSRGQQETQYF
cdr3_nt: TGTGCCAGCAGCTCCCGTGGACAGCAAGAGACCCAGTACTTC

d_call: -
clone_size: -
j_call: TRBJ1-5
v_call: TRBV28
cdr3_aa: CASTWTATNQPQHF
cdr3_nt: TGTGCCAGCACTTGGACAGCAACCAATCAGCCCCAGCATTTT

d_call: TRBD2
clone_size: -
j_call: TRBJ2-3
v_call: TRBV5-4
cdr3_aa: CASSFSRGGPDTQYF
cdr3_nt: TGTGCCAGCAGCTTCTCGCGGGGGGGCCCAGATACGCAGTATTTT

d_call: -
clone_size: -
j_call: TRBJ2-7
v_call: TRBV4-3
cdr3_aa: CASGPTYEQYF
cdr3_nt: TGCGCCAGCGGCCCTACCTACGAGCAGTACTTC

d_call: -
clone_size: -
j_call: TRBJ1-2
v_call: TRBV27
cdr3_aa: CASSRGQPTYGYTF
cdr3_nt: TGTGCCAGCAGCCGCGGACAGCCCACCTATGGCTACACCTTC

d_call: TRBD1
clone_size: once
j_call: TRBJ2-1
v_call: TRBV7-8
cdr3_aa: CASSLRTGVGEQFF
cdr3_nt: TGTGCCAGCAGCTTAAGGACAGGGGTGGGTGAGCAGTTCTTC

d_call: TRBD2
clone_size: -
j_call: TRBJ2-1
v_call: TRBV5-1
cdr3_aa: CASSLVGTSGNNEQFF
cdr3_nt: TGCGCCAGCAGCTTGGTCGGGACTAGCGGTAACAATGAGCAGTTCTTC

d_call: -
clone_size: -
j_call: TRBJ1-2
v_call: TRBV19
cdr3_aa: CASSMTGDYGYTF
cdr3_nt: TGTGCCAGTAGTATGACGGGGGACTATGGCTACACCTTC

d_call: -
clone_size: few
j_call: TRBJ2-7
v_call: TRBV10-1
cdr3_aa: CASSGARPEQYF
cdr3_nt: TGCGCCAGCAGTGGGGCCCGACCCGAGCAGTACTTC

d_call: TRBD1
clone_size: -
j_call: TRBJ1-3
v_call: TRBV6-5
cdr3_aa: CASSLRTGLGNTIYF
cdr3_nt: TGTGCCAGCAGTTTAAGGACAGGGCTGGGAAACACCATATATTTT

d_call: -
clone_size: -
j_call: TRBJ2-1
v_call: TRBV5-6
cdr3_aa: CASGVSSYNEQFF
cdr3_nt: TGTGCCTCCGGGGTGAGCTCCTACAATGAGCAGTTCTTC

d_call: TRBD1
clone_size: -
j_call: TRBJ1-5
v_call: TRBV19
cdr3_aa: CASSIDRDRYQPQHF
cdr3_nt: TGTGCCAGTAGTATAGATCGGGACAGGTATCAGCCCCAGCATTTT

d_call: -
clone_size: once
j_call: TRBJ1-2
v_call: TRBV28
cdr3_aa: CASSYRDGYTF
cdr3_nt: TGTGCCAGCAGTTACAGGGATGGCTACACCTTC

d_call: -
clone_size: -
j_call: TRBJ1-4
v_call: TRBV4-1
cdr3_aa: CASSQVQLNEKLFF
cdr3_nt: TGCGCCAGCAGCCAAGTACAGCTTAATGAAAAACTGTTTTTT

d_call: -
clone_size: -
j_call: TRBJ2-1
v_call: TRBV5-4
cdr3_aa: CASSLMVQPLRDEQFF
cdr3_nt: TGTGCCAGCAGCTTGATGGTTCAGCCTCTGAGGGATGAGCAGTTCTTC

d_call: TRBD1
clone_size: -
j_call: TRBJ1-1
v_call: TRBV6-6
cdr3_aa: CASSFPGQGRNTEAFF
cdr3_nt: TGTGCCAGCAGTTTCCCGGGACAGGGGCGGAACACTGAAGCTTTCTTT

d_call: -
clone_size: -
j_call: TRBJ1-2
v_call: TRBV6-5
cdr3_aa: CASGRSVEGWGGYTF
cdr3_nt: TGTGCCAGCGGGAGGTCCGTGGAGGGCTGGGGTGGCTACACCTTC

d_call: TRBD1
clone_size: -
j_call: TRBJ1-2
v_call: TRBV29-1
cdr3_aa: CSAWDSFNYGYTF
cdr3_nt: TGCAGCGCGTGGGACAGTTTCAACTATGGCTACACCTTC

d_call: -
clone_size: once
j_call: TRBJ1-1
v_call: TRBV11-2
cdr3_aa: CASSLEGGRGEAFF
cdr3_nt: TGTGCCAGCAGCCTAGAGGGGGGGAGAGGTGAAGCTTTCTTT

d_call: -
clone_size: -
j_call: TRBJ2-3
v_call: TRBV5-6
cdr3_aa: CASSARLYTDTQYF
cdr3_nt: TGTGCCAGCAGCGCCCGACTCTACACAGATACGCAGTATTTT

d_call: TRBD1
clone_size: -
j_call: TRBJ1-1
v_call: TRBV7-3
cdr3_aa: CASSLGRDSEAFF
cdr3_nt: TGTGCCAGCAGCTTAGGCCGGGACAGTGAAGCTTTCTTT

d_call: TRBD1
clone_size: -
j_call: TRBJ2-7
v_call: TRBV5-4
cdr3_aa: CASSEGQGRNEQYF
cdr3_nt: TGTGCCAGCAGCGAAGGACAGGGTAGGAACGAGCAGTACTTC

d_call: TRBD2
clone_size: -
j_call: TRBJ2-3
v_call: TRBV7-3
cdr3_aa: CASSCHRTSGGGVSTDTQYF
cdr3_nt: TGTGCCAGCAGCTGCCACCGGACTAGCGGGGGAGGTGTTAGCACAGATACGCAGTATTTT

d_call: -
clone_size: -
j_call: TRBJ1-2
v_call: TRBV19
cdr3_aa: CASSILQGTNYGYTF
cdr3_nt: TGTGCCAGTAGTATCTTACAGGGAACTAACTATGGCTACACCTTC

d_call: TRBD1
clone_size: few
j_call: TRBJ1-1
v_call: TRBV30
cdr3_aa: CAWSDGTGGTQAFF
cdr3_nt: TGTGCCTGGAGCGATGGGACAGGGGGGACCCAAGCTTTCTTT

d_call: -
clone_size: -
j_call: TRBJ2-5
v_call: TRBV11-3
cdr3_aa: CASSSQRESWQYF
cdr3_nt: TGTGCCAGCAGCTCCCAACGGGAGTCTTGGCAGTACTTC

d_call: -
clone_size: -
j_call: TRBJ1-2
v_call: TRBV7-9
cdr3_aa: CASSLALEDKTYGYTF
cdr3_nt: TGTGCCAGCAGCTTAGCGCTTGAAGACAAAACCTATGGCTACACCTTC